The clone carrying this T cell receptor (beta chain) turned up a few times. Its antigen is currently unknown. Other DNA sequences in this specimen translate into the identical CDR3. These data are taken from a study of T cell responses to AZD1222 COVID-19 vaccine. General observations from the study: After the peak T cell response, and only then, were repertoires sampled. Donors were chiefly white British, with a greater number of females, and clonal diversity was perhaps underestimated.

Assay used: immunoSEQ multiplex PCR; TCRdb lists only in-frame clones, some missing. The sample contains roughly 100,000 clones, roughly 84% of which appear only once. Germline lookup yields CDR1 LGHNA and CDR2 YNFKEQ. The CDR3 is 16 amino acids. V lost 0 bases and J 0 bases, leaving 9 bases between the germline ends. The sequence was collected from an adult in good health. This specimen consisted of peripheral blood, obtained on day 0 of AZD1222 vaccination. The chain has TRBV4-2 and TRBJ2-1; D is unresolved. CDR3 loop: CASSQETVSSYNEQFF. The CDR3 DNA reads TGTGCCAGCAGCCAAGAAACCGTCAGCTCCTACAATGAGCAGTTCTTC.